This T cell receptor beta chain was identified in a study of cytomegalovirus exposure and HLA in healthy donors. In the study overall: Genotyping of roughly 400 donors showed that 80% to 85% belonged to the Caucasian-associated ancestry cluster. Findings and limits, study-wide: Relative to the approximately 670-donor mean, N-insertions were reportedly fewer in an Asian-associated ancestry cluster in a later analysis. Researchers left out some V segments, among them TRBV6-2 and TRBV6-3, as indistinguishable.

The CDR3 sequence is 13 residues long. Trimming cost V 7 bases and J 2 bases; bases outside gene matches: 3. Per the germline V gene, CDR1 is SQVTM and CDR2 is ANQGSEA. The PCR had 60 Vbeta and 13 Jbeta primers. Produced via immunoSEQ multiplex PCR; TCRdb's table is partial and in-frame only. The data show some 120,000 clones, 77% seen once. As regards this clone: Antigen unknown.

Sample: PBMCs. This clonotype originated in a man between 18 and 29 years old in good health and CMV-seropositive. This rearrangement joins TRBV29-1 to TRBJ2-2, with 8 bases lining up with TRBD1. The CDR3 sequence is CSADRGNTGELFF. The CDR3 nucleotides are TGCAGCGCCGACAGGGGTAACACCGGGGAGCTGTTTTTT.